These 16 T cell receptor beta chains were all obtained from the same sample, sequenced in a study of shared clonotypes between healthy human individuals. Produced via immunoSEQ multiplex PCR; TCRdb's table is partial and in-frame only. The sample lists 730,000 or so clones, roughly 70% seen once, with 1.5% to 2% in the top ten. Sequenced material: memory CD4+ T cells sorted from blood. Stated subset: CD45RA-negative fraction. Every receptor here comes from a woman aged 25-40 years in good health.

V and J are TRBV23-1 and TRBJ2-1; 12 bases fit TRBD2. TRBV23-1 is an ORF, with its function uncertain. This CDR3 contains 16 residues. V lost 3 bases to trimming and J lost 3 bases; unmatched junction nucleotides: 3. As DNA, the CDR3 is TGCGCCAGCAGTCAGCTACTAGCGGGGGGCTACAATGAGCAGTTCTTC. Translation: CASSQLLAGGYNEQFF.

The genes are TRBV18 and TRBJ1-5, with D uncertain. Germline CDR1 reads KGHSH; CDR2 reads LQKENI. V lost 2 bases and J 6 bases, leaving 14 bases between the germline ends. The CDR3 totals 15 residues. The chain's CDR3 is CASSPEGSKGQPQHF. In DNA, the CDR3 is TGTGCCAGCTCACCAGAGGGATCTAAGGGTCAGCCCCAGCATTTT.

V usage is TRBV7-9 and J usage is TRBJ1-1; D may be TRBD1 (6 bases). Germline lookup yields CDR1 SEHNR and CDR2 FQNEAQ (reference sequence). CDR3 length equals 16 residues. Trimming shortened V by 6 bases and J by 1 base, and 18 bases separated the two germline ends. The CDR3 is CASRITRGRGNTEAFF. Here the CDR3 DNA reads TGTGCCAGCAGAATCACCAGGGGACGGGGGAACACTGAAGCTTTCTTT.

This rearrangement joins TRBV5-1 to TRBJ1-1; 7 positions agree with TRBD1. The CDR3 has 15 residues. V shed 0 bases and J 3 bases; nucleotides not matched to a gene: 5. Germline V gene sequence: CDR1 SGHRS, CDR2 YFSETQ. CDR3 protein: CASSLVGGGHTEAFF. For the CDR3, the DNA is TGCGCCAGCAGCTTGGTAGGGGGCGGACACACTGAAGCTTTCTTT.

The V gene is TRBV9, the J gene TRBJ2-1; D may be TRBD2 (5 bases). V was trimmed by 6 bases and J by 8 bases, leaving 21 bases between them. Germline values: CDR1 SGDLS, CDR2 YYNGEE. This CDR3 comprises 15 residues. Here the CDR3 reads CASNPSSGGGDEQFF. CDR3 nucleotides: TGTGCCAGCAACCCTTCGAGCGGAGGCGGCGATGAGCAGTTCTTC.

About this clone itself: The sample contains more than one DNA sequence encoding this CDR3. The chain joins TRBV9 to TRBJ2-3; the D is unclear. There are 14 residues in the CDR3. Germline CDR1 and CDR2: SGDLS and YYNGEE. V was shortened by 1 base and J by 1 base, with 7 bases between the two germline ends. The CDR3 DNA reads TGTGCCAGCAGCGTATCTTGGGGCACAGATACGCAGTATTTT. Its protein product is CASSVSWGTDTQYF.

The V and J genes are TRBV5-4 and TRBJ1-3; perhaps TRBD1 as D (5 bases). V dropped 1 base and J dropped 4 bases, with 12 bases sitting between them. The CDR3 sequence is 15 residues long. From germline, CDR1 is SGHNT and CDR2 YYREEE (reference sequence). The CDR3 spells CASSLSGGDGNTIYF. CDR3 bases: TGTGCCAGCAGCTTGAGTGGGGGGGACGGAAACACCATATATTTT.

The V and J genes are TRBV5-6 and TRBJ1-2, with D uncertain. Germline loops: CDR1 SGHDT, CDR2 YYEEEE. The CDR3 spans 12 residues. Trimming removed 3 bases at V and 7 bases at J, with 10 bases between. CDR3 in amino acids: CASSSVGGGYTF. The CDR3 nucleotides read TGTGCCAGCAGCTCAGTGGGCGGTGGCTACACCTTC. The variable domain in full, completed from reference TRBV5-6 and TRBJ1-2, reads DAGVTQSPTHLIKTRGQQVTLRCSPKSGHDTVSWYQQALGQGPQFIFQYYEEEERQRGNFPDRFSGHQFPNYSSELNVNALLLGDSALYLCASSSVGGGYTFGSGTRLTVV.

Comment on this clone: A far bigger clonotype differs at one base, so this is likely a read error. The J gene is TRBJ1-1, the V gene TRBV16; TRBD1 aligns across 8 bases. Germline V lookup: CDR1 KGHSY, CDR2 FQNENV. V dropped 5 bases and J dropped 1; count of bases not matched to a gene: 0. This CDR3 region has 13 residues. Here the CDR3 reads CASSDRGNTEAFF. In nucleotides, the CDR3 is TGTGCCAGCAGCGACAGGGGGAACACTGAAGCTTTCTTT. Full variable domain (remainder filled in from reference TRBV16 and TRBJ1-1): GEEVAQTPKHLVRGEGQKAKLYCAPIKGHSYVFWYQQVLKNEFKFLISFQNENVFDETGMPKERFSAKCLPNSPCSLEIQATKLEDSAVYFCASSDRGNTEAFFGQGTRLTVV.

V is TRBV2 and J is TRBJ2-7, with D possibly TRBD2 on 8 matching bases. CDR1 is SNHLY, CDR2 FYNNEI, per germline. Trimming shortened V by 5 bases and J by 4 bases, and 27 bases separated the two germline ends. There are 18 residues in the CDR3. The CDR3 spells CASSYGVGAGAGQYEQYF. The CDR3 bases are TGTGCCAGCAGTTACGGAGTCGGAGCGGGAGCGGGACAGTACGAGCAGTACTTC.

This chain joins TRBV19 and TRBJ2-1; 10 bases fit TRBD2. The germline gives CDR1 LNHDA, CDR2 SQIVND (reference sequence). The V gene end was trimmed by 3 bases and the J gene end by 8 bases; junction bases not matched to a gene: 10. CDR3 length: 16 residues. The CDR3 region is CASSILAGVLSDEQFF. In DNA form, the CDR3 reads TGTGCCAGTAGTATCCTAGCGGGAGTTCTTTCGGATGAGCAGTTCTTC.

The V and J genes are TRBV23-1 and TRBJ1-5; a possible D gene is TRBD1 (5 bases). TRBV23-1 is an open reading frame, and its role is uncertain. The CDR3 is 15 amino acids. V lost 4 bases and J 0 bases, leaving 10 bases between the germline ends. CDR3 nucleotides: TGCGCCAGCAGTCGCCCGACAGTTAGCAATCAGCCCCAGCATTTT. This codes for CASSRPTVSNQPQHF.

The table lists this clone with many counts. The rearrangement joins TRBV9 to TRBJ1-1; D may be TRBD1 (6 bases). The germline gives CDR1 SGDLS, CDR2 YYNGEE. V was clipped by 4 bases and J by 1 base, with 14 bases between them. This CDR3 comprises 15 residues. The CDR3 loop is CASSPQGWGNTEAFF. DNA for the CDR3: TGTGCCAGCAGCCCACAGGGTTGGGGGAACACTGAAGCTTTCTTT.

V is TRBV20-1 and J is TRBJ2-1; D not resolved. The CDR3 length is 11 residues. From germline, CDR1 is DFQATT and CDR2 SNEGSKA (reference sequence). V dropped 4 bases and J dropped 11 bases, with 12 bases sitting between them. The CDR3 DNA sequence: TGCAGTGCTATTATGGGCCAGAAGCAGTTCTTC. Translation gives CSAIMGQKQFF.

This clone was seen only a few times. This chain connects TRBV6-6 to TRBJ1-4; no firm D call. The V gene lost 6 bases and the J gene lost 7 bases, with 18 bases spanning the gap. The CDR3 runs to 15 residues. Germline CDR1 is MNHNY and CDR2 is SVGAGI (reference sequence). The CDR3 nucleotides are TGTGCCAGCAGGACTGGATGGCAGGACGGTGAAAAACTGTTTTTT. As protein: CASRTGWQDGEKLFF.

This clone was recorded only once. The chain couples TRBV28 to TRBJ1-2, with 7 bases lining up with TRBD1. The germline V gene encodes CDR1 MDHEN and CDR2 SYDVKM. The CDR3 consists of 15 residues. Trimming cost V 1 base and J 0 bases; bases outside gene matches: 2. CDR3 protein: CASSLYRGANYGYTF. In DNA, the CDR3 is TGTGCCAGCAGTTTATACAGGGGAGCTAACTATGGCTACACCTTC.